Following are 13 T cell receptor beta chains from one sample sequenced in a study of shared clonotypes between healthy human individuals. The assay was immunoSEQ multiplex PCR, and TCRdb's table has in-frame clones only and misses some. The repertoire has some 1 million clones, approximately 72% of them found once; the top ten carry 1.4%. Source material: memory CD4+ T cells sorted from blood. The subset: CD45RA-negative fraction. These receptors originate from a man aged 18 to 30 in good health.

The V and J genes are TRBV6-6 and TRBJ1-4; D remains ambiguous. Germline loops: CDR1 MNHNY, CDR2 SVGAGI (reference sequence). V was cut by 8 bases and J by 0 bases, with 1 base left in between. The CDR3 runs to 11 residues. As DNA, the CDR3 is TGTGCCAGCTCAACTAATGAAAAACTGTTTTTT. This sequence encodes CASSTNEKLFF.

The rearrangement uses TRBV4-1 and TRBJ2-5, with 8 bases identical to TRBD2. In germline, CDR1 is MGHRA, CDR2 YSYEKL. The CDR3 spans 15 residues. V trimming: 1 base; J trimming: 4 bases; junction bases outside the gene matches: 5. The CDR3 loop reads CASSQGIREGETQYF. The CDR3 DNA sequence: TGCGCCAGCAGCCAAGGTATCCGGGAGGGAGAGACCCAGTACTTC.

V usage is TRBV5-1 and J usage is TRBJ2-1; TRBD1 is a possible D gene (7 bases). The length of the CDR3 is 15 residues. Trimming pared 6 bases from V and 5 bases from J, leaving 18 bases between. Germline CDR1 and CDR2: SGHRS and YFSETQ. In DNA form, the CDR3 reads TGCGCCAGCACTCTGGAGGGGGCCGAAAACAATGAGCAGTTCTTC. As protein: CASTLEGAENNEQFF.

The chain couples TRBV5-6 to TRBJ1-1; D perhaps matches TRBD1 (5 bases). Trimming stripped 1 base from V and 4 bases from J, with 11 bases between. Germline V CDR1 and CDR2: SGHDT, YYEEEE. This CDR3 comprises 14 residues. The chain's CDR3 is CASSLPVGGTEAFF. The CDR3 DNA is TGTGCCAGCAGCTTGCCTGTTGGGGGCACTGAAGCTTTCTTT.

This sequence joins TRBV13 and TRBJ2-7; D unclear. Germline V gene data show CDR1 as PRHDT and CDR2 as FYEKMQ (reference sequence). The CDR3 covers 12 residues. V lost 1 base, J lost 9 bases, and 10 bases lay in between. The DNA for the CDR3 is TGTGCCAGCAGCTTAGAGGCGTCGCCGCAGTACTTC. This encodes CASSLEASPQYF.

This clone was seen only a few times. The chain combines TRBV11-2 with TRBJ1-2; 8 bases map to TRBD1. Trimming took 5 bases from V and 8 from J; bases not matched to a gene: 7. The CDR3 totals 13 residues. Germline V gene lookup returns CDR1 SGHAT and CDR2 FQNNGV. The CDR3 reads CASSISQGAGYTF. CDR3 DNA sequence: TGTGCCAGCAGCATTAGCCAGGGGGCAGGCTACACCTTC.

The chain's CDR3 is CASSFDREGGYTF. CDR3 DNA: TGTGCCAGCAGCTTTGACAGGGAGGGAGGCTACACCTTC. This chain links TRBV11-2 with TRBJ1-2, with 7 bases identical to TRBD1. Germline V gene lookup returns CDR1 SGHAT and CDR2 FQNNGV. The length of the CDR3 is 13 residues. The ends lost 3 bases at V and 8 bases at J; junction bases unmatched: 6.

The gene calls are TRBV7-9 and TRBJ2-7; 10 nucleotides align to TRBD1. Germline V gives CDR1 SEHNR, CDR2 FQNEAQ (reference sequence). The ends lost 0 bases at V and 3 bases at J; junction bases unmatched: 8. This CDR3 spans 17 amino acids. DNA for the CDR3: TGTGCCAGCAGCTTAGCGCAATGGGGGGACAGGGGCTACGAGCAGTACTTC. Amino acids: CASSLAQWGDRGYEQYF.

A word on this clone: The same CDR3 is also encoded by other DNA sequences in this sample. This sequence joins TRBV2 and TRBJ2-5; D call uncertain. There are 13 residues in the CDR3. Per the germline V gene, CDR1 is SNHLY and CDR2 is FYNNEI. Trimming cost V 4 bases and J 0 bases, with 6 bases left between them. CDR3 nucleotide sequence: TGTGCCAGCAGTGTAGGCTACCAAGAGACCCAGTACTTC. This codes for CASSVGYQETQYF.

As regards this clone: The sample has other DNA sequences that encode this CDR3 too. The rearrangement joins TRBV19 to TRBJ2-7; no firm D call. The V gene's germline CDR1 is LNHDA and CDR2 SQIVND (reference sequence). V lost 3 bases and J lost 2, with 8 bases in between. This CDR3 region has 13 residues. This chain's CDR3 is CASSIGRAYEQYF. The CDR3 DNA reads TGTGCCAGTAGTATCGGCCGGGCCTACGAGCAGTACTTC.

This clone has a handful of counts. This CDR3 is CASTYNSGEWETQYF. The CDR3 nucleotides are TGCGCCAGTACATACAACTCAGGGGAGTGGGAGACCCAGTACTTC. The J gene is TRBJ2-5, the V gene TRBV5-1; D perhaps matches TRBD1 (6 bases). V lost 8 bases and J lost 5, with 22 bases in between. CDR3 size: 15 residues. Germline V gene data show CDR1 as SGHRS and CDR2 as YFSETQ.

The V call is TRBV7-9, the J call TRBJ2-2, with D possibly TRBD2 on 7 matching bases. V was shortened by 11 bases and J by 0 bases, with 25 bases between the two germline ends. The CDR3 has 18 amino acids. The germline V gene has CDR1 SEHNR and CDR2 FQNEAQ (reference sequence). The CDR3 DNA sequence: TGTGCCGGCCTCACGGGGGCTAGCGGAAAAACGAACACCGGGGAGCTGTTTTTT. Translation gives CAGLTGASGKTNTGELFF. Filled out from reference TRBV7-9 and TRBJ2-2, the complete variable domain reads DTGVSQNPRHKITKRGQNVTFRCDPISEHNRLYWYRQTLGQGPEFLTYFQNEAQLEKSRLLSDRFSAERPKGSFSTLEIQRTEQGDSAMYLCAGLTGASGKTNTGELFFGEGSRLTVL.

The chain's CDR3 is CASSKRGGSNQPQHF. The CDR3 nucleotides read TGTGCCAGCAGCAAACGGGGGGGAAGCAATCAGCCCCAGCATTTT. The chain combines TRBV21-1 with TRBJ1-5. TRBV21-1 is a pseudogene locus. The CDR3 runs to 15 residues.